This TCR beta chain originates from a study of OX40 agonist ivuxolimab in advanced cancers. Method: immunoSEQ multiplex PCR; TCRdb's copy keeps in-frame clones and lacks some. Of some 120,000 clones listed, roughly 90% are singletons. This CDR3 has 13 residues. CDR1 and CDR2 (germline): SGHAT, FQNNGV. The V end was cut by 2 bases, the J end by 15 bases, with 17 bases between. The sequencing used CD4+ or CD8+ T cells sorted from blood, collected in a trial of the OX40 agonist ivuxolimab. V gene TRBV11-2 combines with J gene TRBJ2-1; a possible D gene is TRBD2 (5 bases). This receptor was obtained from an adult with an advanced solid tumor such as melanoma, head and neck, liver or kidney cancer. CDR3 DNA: TGTGCCAGCAGCTTACAATACGGAAGAGCGGTGTTCTTC. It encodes CASSLQYGRAVFF.